This paragraph covers one TCR beta chain sequence. Its binding antigen is unknown. No much larger clonotype is one base removed from it; base qualities were not supplied. Enrolling through a virtual design, the prospective study's participants ranged in age from roughly 18 to 90 years and lived across about two dozen United States geographic areas. In the prospective study, cohorts were assigned on the basis of participant-reported clinical history obtained from a screening survey and a study questionnaire. ImmuneRACE Cohort 3 recovered participants were defined by two consecutive negative NP/OP PCR tests, healthcare professional clearance, or symptom resolution. In the prospective study, mobile phlebotomists collected whole blood, serum and a nasopharyngeal or oropharyngeal swab from each participant. Prospective study participants could optionally give additional blood draws and questionnaires over an approximately two-month period. Prospective study blood samples were shipped either frozen or at room temperature before DNA extraction.

These data come from a study of blood T cell repertoires in COVID-19 (dated by TCRdb to 2018 to 2021). With respect to the entire study: Collaborator samples came from the United States, Italy and Spain and covered acute and convalescent phases of COVID-19. Nearly every sample came with metadata listing a de-identified subject ID, COVID-19 status, age in years and sex. The prospective study material was composed of cDNA or gDNA derived from T cells, B-cell-depleted T cells, or PBMCs. Where available, HLA class I and class II types were taken from metadata supplied by the sample provider and were not determined by assay-based typing. Samples were obtained from the ongoing ImmuneRACE study (first 160 participants) and from 1,000 to 1,500 subjects provided by 6 global collaborators. Subjects who had been exposed to COVID-19, were actively infected with it, or had recovered from it provided the deeply sampled blood TCRbeta repertoires that made up the dataset. The repertoires were made available in a free public database intended to serve as a resource for research on the immune response to SARS-CoV-2. Results and caveats for the whole study, not just this receptor: The amount of clinical and demographic metadata varied by source and participant and was provided uncurated.

TCRbeta CDR3 regions were amplified from genomic DNA by means of the immunoSEQ Assay, a bias-controlled multiplex PCR. In the paper's pipeline: Within the assay, amplification of reference gene primers was used to estimate how many nucleated cells each sample contained. To quantify the absolute abundance of each unique TCRbeta CDR3 rearrangement, sequence reads were collapsed and filtered. For each sample, productive Simpson clonality was calculated as the square root of Simpson's diversity index across productive rearrangements. As stored in TCRdb, this immuneACCESS dataset retains in-frame rearrangements with V and J assigned. A fraction of the clones does not appear; measured against another copy, unresolved V genes explain less than half of the discrepancy, and the remainder lacks a known reason. V and J calls and clone size come straight from that table; D and trimming were deduced from the DNA. Within this sample are approximately 500,000 clones, with 88% of them counted one time only. The ten largest clonotypes hold approximately 1.8% of the sample.

From V the trimming removes 1 base and from J it removes 5 bases, while the gene matches leave 4 bases of the junction unaccounted for. Via the germline V gene, CDR1 is KGHSH and CDR2 LQKENI. From the cysteine up to the phenylalanine, the CDR3 has a length of 15 residues. Only the CDR3 portion is preserved as DNA: 45 bases, with reading frame beginning at the first base. Specimen: PBMCs or T cells enriched from blood (not recorded which). The clonotype originates from a woman aged 40 to 50 who had recovered from COVID-19. This chain joins TRBV18 to TRBJ2-3; 9 central nucleotides agree with TRBD2. At the DNA level, the sequence is TGTGCCAGCTCACCACTAGCGGGAGTTAAAGATACGCAGTATTTT. Its protein product is CASSPLAGVKDTQYF.